This T cell receptor (beta chain) was captured by sequencing in a study of T cell repertoires in cytomegalovirus infection. This CDR3 region has 14 residues. CDR1 and CDR2 from the germline V gene are LNHNV and YYDKDF (reference sequence). V was cut by 1 base and J by 4 bases, with 10 bases left in between. This clonotype occurred a few times. Its antigen is currently unknown. Each CDR3 protein is one row after TCRdb ran MiXCR on the reads. The profile covers about 480,000 distinct CDR3 sequences, with around 35% appearing a single time and roughly 15% taken by the ten largest. Sequencing used cultured PBMCs, obtained from culture after CMV antigen stimulation. This chain joins TRBV15 and TRBJ1-2, with D unclear. This receptor was taken from a human donor in good health (CMV status not recorded). Some clones in this sample may be carry-over from other donors' samples. CDR3 bases: TGTGCCACCAGCAGAGGTGGGAGTAGCTATGGCTACACCTTC. This encodes CATSRGGSSYGYTF.